The T cell receptor (beta chain) under discussion was sequenced for a study of blood T cells in healthy people across ages. Overall study findings and caveats: PBMCs that were unsorted prevented a conclusive naive versus antigen-experienced comparison. Estimates of diversity drawn from one million T cells were considered underestimates. With age, beta diversity per million T cells declined roughly linearly, significantly by 40 to 50.

The germline V gene has CDR1 SGHRS and CDR2 YFSETQ. This CDR3 spans 15 amino acids. Trimming stripped 6 bases from V and 3 bases from J, with 16 bases between. This clonotype was detected a few times. Its antigen is still unknown. Primers used in a second PCR of roughly 6 to 12 cycles were a sample-barcoded 5' primer and a J-beta primer mix. TCRdb ran MiXCR on the 5' RACE reads and lists one entry per CDR3 protein. The data contain about 1,400,000 distinct CDR3 sequences, about 40% of them singletons. Sequences were obtained from blood. The source of this sequence is a woman aged 18-29 years in good health. V gene TRBV5-1 combines with J gene TRBJ2-1; maybe TRBD1 (6 bases). This CDR3 reads CASTSDRGYYNEQFF. CDR3 nucleotide sequence: TGCGCCAGCACCTCGGACAGAGGCTACTACAATGAGCAGTTCTTC.